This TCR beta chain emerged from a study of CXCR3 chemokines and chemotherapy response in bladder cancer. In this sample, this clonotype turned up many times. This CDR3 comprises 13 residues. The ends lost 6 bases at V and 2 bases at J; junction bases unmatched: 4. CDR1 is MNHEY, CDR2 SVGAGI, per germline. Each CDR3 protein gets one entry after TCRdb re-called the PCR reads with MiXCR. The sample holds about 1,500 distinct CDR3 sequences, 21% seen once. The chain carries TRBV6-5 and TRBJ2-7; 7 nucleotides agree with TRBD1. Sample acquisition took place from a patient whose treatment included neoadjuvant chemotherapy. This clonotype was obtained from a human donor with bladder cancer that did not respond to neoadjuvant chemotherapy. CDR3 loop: CASSRTGTYEQYF. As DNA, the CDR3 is TGTGCCAGCAGCCGGACAGGCACCTACGAGCAGTACTTC.